Shown below are 28 T cell receptor beta chains from a single sample sequenced in a study of vaccination and CD4 T cells after COVID-19 (dated by TCRdb to about 2022). No antigen has been identified for these receptors. This specimen's treatment or condition label, per the study, means: approximately 9-day PBMC culture with coronavirus spike peptide pools or control peptides (ViraFEST assay). Libraries were made using PCR. Sequencing instrument: Illumina iSeq 100. At the Johns Hopkins FTIC core, DNA from the cultured CD4+ T cells underwent TCR sequencing with the Oncomine TCR Beta short-read assay. TCRdb applied fastp at Q25 and MiXCR to the public reads, then kept only in-frame beta chains. Entries are consolidated by CDR3 protein sequence, retaining the most common genes and DNA. The sample table contains some 10,000 distinct CDR3 sequences; only one count was recorded for 59% of them. In total, the top ten clones hold 16% of the sample.

The source material was CD4+ T cells from blood, cultured in vitro. The receptor source for this set is a human donor who had recovered from COVID-19.

This clonotype counts as medium-sized. The CDR3 DNA reads as TGTGCCAGCTCACCACCAGGGGCGGGCCAGCCCCAGCATTTT. Translated: CASSPPGAGQPQHF. V and J are TRBV18 and TRBJ1-5; D possibly corresponds to TRBD1 (5 bases). The CDR3 covers 14 residues. Trimming took off 0 bases at V and 7 bases at J, with 10 bases between the two ends. Germline CDR1 KGHSH, CDR2 LQKENI.

The CDR3 bases are TGTGCCAGCAGCTTACGACAGGGCACTGAAGCTTTCTTT. Its protein product is CASSLRQGTEAFF. V and J are TRBV7-2 and TRBJ1-1, with 7 bases lining up with TRBD1. Trimming removed 2 bases from V and 4 bases from J; junction bases left unmatched: 1. The CDR3 is made up of 13 amino acids. Germline V gene lookup returns CDR1 SGHTA and CDR2 FQGNSA.

The chain links TRBV7-3 to TRBJ2-7; perhaps TRBD2 as D (6 bases). V dropped 5 bases and J dropped 4 bases, with 15 bases sitting between them. The CDR3 sequence is 14 residues long. CDR1 is SGHTA and CDR2 is FQGTGA in the germline V gene. The CDR3 DNA reads as TGTGCCAGCAGCCCCCTGCCAGGACTATACGAGCAGTACTTC. Its protein product is CASSPLPGLYEQYF.

J is TRBJ1-4 and V is TRBV19, with TRBD1 matching over 7 bases. CDR1 is LNHDA and CDR2 is SQIVND in the germline V gene (reference sequence). V shed 3 bases, J shed 6 bases, and the junction held 4 bases outside the gene matches. The CDR3 covers 14 residues. CDR3 protein: CASSIRQGHEKLFF. The CDR3 coding sequence is TGTGCCAGTAGTATCAGACAGGGACATGAAAAACTGTTTTTT.

The gene calls are TRBV20-1 and TRBJ1-4; D might be TRBD1 (6 bases). V lost 3 bases to trimming and J lost 5 bases, with 10 bases between them. The CDR3 has 13 amino acids. CDR1 is DFQATT and CDR2 is SNEGSKA in the germline V gene (reference sequence). The CDR3 sequence is CSASGQGNEKLFF. The CDR3 DNA is TGCAGTGCTAGTGGCCAGGGGAATGAAAAACTGTTTTTT.

The chain uses TRBV30 and TRBJ1-5; D is perhaps TRBD1 (5 bases). With 3 bases removed from V and 3 bases from J, the gap between germline ends came to 9 bases. Germline CDR1 is GTSNPN and CDR2 is SVGIG (reference sequence). This CDR3 comprises 13 residues. The CDR3 coding sequence is TGTGCCTGGAGCGGGACGCACAATCAGCCCCAGCATTTT. Residues: CAWSGTHNQPQHF.

J is TRBJ1-2 and V is TRBV5-1; no definite D call. Per the germline V gene, CDR1 is SGHRS and CDR2 is YFSETQ. This CDR3 comprises 11 residues. V lost 5 bases and J lost 5, with 7 bases in between. CDR3 loop: CASSEGYGYTF. The CDR3 DNA reads as TGCGCCAGCAGTGAAGGGTATGGCTACACCTTC.

The chain links TRBV12-3 or TRBV12-4 to TRBJ1-1; D unresolved. V lost 5 bases to trimming and J lost 9 bases, with 19 bases between them. This CDR3 is 14 amino acids long. The chain's CDR3 is CASSPRARGGQAFF. CDR3 bases: TGTGCCAGCAGTCCTCGGGCTAGAGGAGGTCAAGCTTTCTTT.

This chain links TRBV6-2 or TRBV6-3 with TRBJ2-3; D tentatively reads TRBD1 or TRBD2 (5 bases each). This CDR3 region has 14 residues. V dropped 5 bases and J dropped 5 bases, with 14 bases sitting between them. In germline, CDR1 is MNHEY, CDR2 SVGEGT. The CDR3 is CASSNYGTRDTQYF. The CDR3 coding sequence is TGTGCCAGCAGTAACTATGGGACCCGAGATACGCAGTATTTT.

CDR3 region: CASSPQRGNEKLFF. CDR3 in DNA: TGTGCCAGCAGTCCGCAGAGGGGAAATGAAAAACTGTTTTTT. The chain employs TRBV6-1 and TRBJ1-4, with a tentative D call TRBD1 (5 bases). Germline V CDR1 and CDR2: MNHNS, SASEGT. The CDR3 is 14 residues long. V was shortened by 5 bases and J by 5 bases, with 12 bases between the two germline ends.

This clonotype occurred a few times. The chain's CDR3 is CASRDPGRGYGYTF. CDR3 sequence (DNA): TGTGCCAGCCGCGATCCCGGACGGGGCTATGGCTACACCTTC. This chain connects TRBV6-2 or TRBV6-3 to TRBJ1-2; D not resolved. The CDR3 contains 14 residues. Trimming removed 8 bases at V and 4 bases at J, with 17 bases between. Per germline, CDR1 MNHEY and CDR2 SVGEGT.

This rearrangement joins TRBV29-1 to TRBJ2-7, with 8 bases aligning to TRBD1. Germline V gene lookup returns CDR1 SQVTM and CDR2 ANQGSEA. V gave up 7 bases and J gave up 0 bases; unmatched junction bases: 2. The CDR3 runs 12 residues. The CDR3 DNA follows: TGCAGCGCCGGACAGGGCTCCTACGAGCAGTACTTC. Protein product: CSAGQGSYEQYF.

This clonotype was detected once. The chain links TRBV15 to TRBJ2-7, with 7 bases aligning to TRBD2. V lost 5 bases to trimming and J lost 5 bases; unmatched junction nucleotides: 6. The CDR3 is 13 residues long. Germline V CDR1 and CDR2: LNHNV, YYDKDF (reference sequence). CDR3 bases: TGTGCCACCAGCCGGGGAGGGGTCGACGAGCAGTACTTC. This sequence encodes CATSRGGVDEQYF.

This sequence joins TRBV7-2 and TRBJ1-2; no firm D call. CDR1 SGHTA and CDR2 FQGNSA come from the germline V gene. This CDR3 has 12 residues. The CDR3 sequence: CAIGGDIYGYTF. The CDR3 DNA follows: TGTGCTATCGGCGGAGACATCTATGGCTACACCTTC. Filled out from reference TRBV7-2 and TRBJ1-2, the complete variable domain reads GAGVSQSPSNKVTEKGKDVELRCDPISGHTALYWYRQSLGQGLEFLIYFQGNSAPDKSGLPSDRFSAERTGGSVSTLTIQRTQQEDSAVYLCAIGGDIYGYTFGSGTRLTVV.

The J gene is TRBJ1-5, the V gene TRBV20-1; D is unclear. Deletions cut 5 bases from V and 6 bases from J, with 11 bases between. CDR3 length: 12 residues. Germline CDR1 is DFQATT and CDR2 is SNEGSKA (reference sequence). In DNA, the CDR3 is TGCAGTGCTCTCAAGGACGGTCAGCCCCAGCATTTT. Translated: CSALKDGQPQHF.

This clonotype was counted between two and nine times. The chain combines TRBV6-1 with TRBJ2-7, with 11 bases aligning to TRBD2. The CDR3 length is 14 residues. CDR1 and CDR2 (germline): MNHNS, SASEGT. The J segment lost 2 bases and the V segment lost 6 bases, leaving 3 bases of the junction unmatched. The CDR3 loop is CASRLAGGPYEQYF. CDR3 coding DNA: TGTGCCAGCAGGCTAGCGGGAGGACCCTACGAGCAGTACTTC.

The V call is TRBV6-2 or TRBV6-3, the J call TRBJ2-3, with TRBD1 identical over 9 bases. From germline, CDR1 is MNHEY and CDR2 SVGEGT. Unmatched junction bases numbered 11, after V lost 5 bases and J lost 2 bases. The CDR3 is 17 residues long. Written as DNA, the CDR3 is TGTGCCAGCAGTCCTTTGACAGGGGGTTTTTACACAGATACGCAGTATTTT. It is translated as CASSPLTGGFYTDTQYF.

The chain links TRBV28 to TRBJ1-2; D gene ambiguous. The CDR3 length is 14 residues. Trimming left V 6 bases short and J 3 bases short, with 14 bases between. Germline V gene data show CDR1 as MDHEN and CDR2 as SYDVKM. CDR3 sequence reads: CASSRTYRYYGYTF. Written as DNA, the CDR3 is TGTGCCAGCAGCCGTACTTACAGATACTATGGCTACACCTTC.

This clonotype was picked up a small number of times. J is TRBJ2-7 and V is TRBV7-3; 13 bases match TRBD2. The CDR3 length is 14 residues. V lost 5 bases to trimming and J lost 9 bases; unmatched junction nucleotides: 7. The V gene's germline CDR1 is SGHTA and CDR2 FQGTGA. The chain's CDR3 is CASSPGTSGAGQYF. CDR3 bases: TGTGCCAGCAGCCCAGGGACTAGCGGGGCAGGGCAGTACTTC.

The genes are TRBV7-9 and TRBJ1-1; D is perhaps TRBD1 (5 bases). Germline CDR1 SEHNR, CDR2 FQNEAQ (reference sequence). This CDR3 contains 11 residues. V lost 6 bases, J lost 11 bases, and 13 bases lay in between. The CDR3 sequence is CASRLGGLAFF. The CDR3 coding sequence is TGTGCCAGCAGGTTGGGGGGACTGGCTTTCTTT.

The chain links TRBV20-1 to TRBJ2-5; D tentatively reads TRBD1 or TRBD2 (5 bases each). V was shortened by 3 bases and J by 5 bases, with 16 bases between the two germline ends. The CDR3 loop spans 14 amino acids. Germline V gene data show CDR1 as DFQATT and CDR2 as SNEGSKA (reference sequence). As DNA, the CDR3 is TGCAGTGCTAGCCCCAGCGGATGGGGGGAGACCCAGTACTTC. Translation gives CSASPSGWGETQYF.

This clonotype occurred a few times. The chain is built from TRBV6-1 and TRBJ1-2; tentatively, D is TRBD1 (5 bases). The CDR3 loop spans 12 amino acids. Germline V gene lookup returns CDR1 MNHNS and CDR2 SASEGT. The V and J ends lost 6 bases and 6 bases respectively, with 11 bases between them. For the CDR3, the DNA is TGTGCCAGCAGGTCAGGGAAGGATGGCTACACCTTC. Protein sequence: CASRSGKDGYTF.

In its sample, this clonotype was seen a few times. The genes are TRBV19 and TRBJ1-5; D may be TRBD1 (5 bases). Deletions cut 8 bases from V and 2 bases from J, with 13 bases between. CDR3 length equals 14 residues. Germline CDR1 and CDR2: LNHDA and SQIVND (reference sequence). The CDR3 is CASSQGMGNQPQHF. DNA of the CDR3: TGTGCCAGTTCGCAGGGAATGGGCAATCAGCCCCAGCATTTT.

The rearrangement links TRBV2 to TRBJ1-1; D may be TRBD1 (5 bases). Looked up from germline, CDR1 is SNHLY and CDR2 is FYNNEI. There are 13 residues in the CDR3. The V end lost 7 bases, the J end lost 1 base, and 10 bases lay between the germline ends. DNA of the CDR3: TGTGCCAGCACGAGAGGGACGAACACTGAAGCTTTCTTT. This sequence encodes CASTRGTNTEAFF. Full variable domain (outside the CDR3, taken from reference TRBV2 and TRBJ1-1): EPEVTQTPSHQVTQMGQEVILRCVPISNHLYFYWYRQILGQKVEFLVSFYNNEISEKSEIFDDQFSVERPDGSNFTLKIRSTKLEDSAMYFCASTRGTNTEAFFGQGTRLTVV.

This clonotype was seen a few times. This chain uses TRBV6-2 or TRBV6-3 with TRBJ1-2, with D tentatively TRBD1 (6 bases). Trimming cost V 8 bases and J 5 bases, with 15 bases left between them. The length of the CDR3 is 13 residues. CDR1 MNHEY and CDR2 SVGEGT come from the germline V gene. Here the CDR3 DNA reads TGTGCCAGCTCCGGGGGCCCGATTTATGGCTACACCTTC. Its protein product is CASSGGPIYGYTF.

The chain combines TRBV7-2 with TRBJ1-5; D uncertain. Germline CDR1 SGHTA, CDR2 FQGNSA. The CDR3 length is 17 residues. The germline V and J ends were trimmed by 0 bases and 5 bases, with 17 bases remaining between them. Here the CDR3 DNA reads TGTGCCAGCAGCTTAGCGGGCGTGGCGGGAGGGTATCAGCCCCAGCATTTT. Residues: CASSLAGVAGGYQPQHF.

This sequence joins TRBV6-1 and TRBJ1-1; no clear D. Between the trimmed V and J ends, which lost 6 bases and 0 bases, there was a span of 14 bases. From germline, CDR1 is MNHNS and CDR2 SASEGT. The CDR3 contains 15 residues. The CDR3 here is CASRPPKRMNTEAFF. The CDR3 DNA follows: TGTGCCAGCAGGCCACCCAAGAGGATGAACACTGAAGCTTTCTTT.

The table lists this clonotype with a few counts. J is TRBJ2-4 and V is TRBV6-1; 10 bases are a match to TRBD1. Germline CDR1 and CDR2: MNHNS and SASEGT. The CDR3 contains 14 residues. After removal of 4 bases from V and 10 bases from J, the junction contained 7 bases not matched to a gene. The CDR3 region is CASSGGQGGSIQYF. Written as DNA, the CDR3 is TGTGCCAGCAGTGGAGGACAGGGGGGCTCAATTCAGTACTTC.